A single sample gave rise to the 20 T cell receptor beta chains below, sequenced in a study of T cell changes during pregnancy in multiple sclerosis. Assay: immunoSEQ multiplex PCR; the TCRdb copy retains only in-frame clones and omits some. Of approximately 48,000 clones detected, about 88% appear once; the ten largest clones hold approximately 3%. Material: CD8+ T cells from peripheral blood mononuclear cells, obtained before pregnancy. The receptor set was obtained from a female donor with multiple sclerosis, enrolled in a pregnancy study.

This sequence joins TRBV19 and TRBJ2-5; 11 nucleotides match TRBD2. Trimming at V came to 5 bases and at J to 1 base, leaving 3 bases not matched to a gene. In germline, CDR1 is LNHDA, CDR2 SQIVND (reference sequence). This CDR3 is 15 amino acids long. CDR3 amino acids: CASSLAGGLQETQYF. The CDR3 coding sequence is TGTGCCAGTAGTCTAGCGGGGGGCCTCCAAGAGACCCAGTACTTC.

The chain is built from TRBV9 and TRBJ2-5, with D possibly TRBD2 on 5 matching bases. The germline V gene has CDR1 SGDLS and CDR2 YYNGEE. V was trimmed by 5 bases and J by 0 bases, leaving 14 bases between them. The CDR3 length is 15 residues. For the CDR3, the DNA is TGTGCCAGCAGTCGGGAAGGGTCGGACCAAGAGACCCAGTACTTC. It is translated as CASSREGSDQETQYF.

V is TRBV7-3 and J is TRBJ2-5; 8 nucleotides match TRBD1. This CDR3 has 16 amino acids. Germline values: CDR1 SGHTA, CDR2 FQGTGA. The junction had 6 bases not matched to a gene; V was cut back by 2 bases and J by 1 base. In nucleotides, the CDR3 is TGTGCCAGCAGCTTATCCCCAACAGGGGGCCAAGAGACCCAGTACTTC. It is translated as CASSLSPTGGQETQYF. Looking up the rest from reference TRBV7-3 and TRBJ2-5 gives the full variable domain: GAGVSQTPSNKVTEKGKYVELRCDPISGHTALYWYRQSLGQGPEFLIYFQGTGAADDSGLPNDRFFAVRPEGSVSTLKIQRTERGDSAVYLCASSLSPTGGQETQYFGPGTRLLVL.

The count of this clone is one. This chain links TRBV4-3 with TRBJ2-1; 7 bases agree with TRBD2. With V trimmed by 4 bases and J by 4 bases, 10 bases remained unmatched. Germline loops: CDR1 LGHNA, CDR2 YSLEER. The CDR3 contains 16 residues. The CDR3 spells CASSRGGAGFYNEQFF. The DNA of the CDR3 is TGCGCCAGCAGCCGTGGGGGAGCGGGGTTTTACAATGAGCAGTTCTTC.

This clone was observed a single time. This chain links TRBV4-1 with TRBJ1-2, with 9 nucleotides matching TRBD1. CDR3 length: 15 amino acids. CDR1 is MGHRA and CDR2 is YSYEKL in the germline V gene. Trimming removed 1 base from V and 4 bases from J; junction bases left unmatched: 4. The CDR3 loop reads CASSQVQGAGYGYTF. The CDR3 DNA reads TGCGCCAGCAGCCAAGTACAGGGGGCGGGCTATGGCTACACCTTC.

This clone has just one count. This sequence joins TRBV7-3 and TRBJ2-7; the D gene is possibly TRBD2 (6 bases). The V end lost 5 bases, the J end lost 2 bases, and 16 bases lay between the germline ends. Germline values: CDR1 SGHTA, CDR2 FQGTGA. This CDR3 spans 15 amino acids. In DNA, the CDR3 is TGTGCCAGCAGCCTCAGGGCGGGGCAGACCTACGAGCAGTACTTC. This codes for CASSLRAGQTYEQYF.

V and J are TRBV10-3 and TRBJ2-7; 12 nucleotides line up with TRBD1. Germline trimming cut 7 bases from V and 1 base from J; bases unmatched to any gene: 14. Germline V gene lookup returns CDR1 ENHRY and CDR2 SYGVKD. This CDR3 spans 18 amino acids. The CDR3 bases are TGTGCCATCATGGAAGATCCGGGACAGGGGGCTTTATCCTACGAGCAGTACTTC. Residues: CAIMEDPGQGALSYEQYF.

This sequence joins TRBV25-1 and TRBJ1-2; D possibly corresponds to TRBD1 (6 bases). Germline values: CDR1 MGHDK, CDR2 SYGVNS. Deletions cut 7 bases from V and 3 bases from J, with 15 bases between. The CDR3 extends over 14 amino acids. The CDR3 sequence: CASTGQGMDYGYTF. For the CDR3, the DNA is TGTGCCAGCACGGGTCAGGGGATGGACTATGGCTACACCTTC.

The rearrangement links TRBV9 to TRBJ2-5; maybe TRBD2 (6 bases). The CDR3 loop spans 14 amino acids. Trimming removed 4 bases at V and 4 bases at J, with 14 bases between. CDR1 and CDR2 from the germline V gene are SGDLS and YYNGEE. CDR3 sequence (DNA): TGTGCCAGCAGCCCCGGAGGGCAGCCAGAGACCCAGTACTTC. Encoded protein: CASSPGGQPETQYF.

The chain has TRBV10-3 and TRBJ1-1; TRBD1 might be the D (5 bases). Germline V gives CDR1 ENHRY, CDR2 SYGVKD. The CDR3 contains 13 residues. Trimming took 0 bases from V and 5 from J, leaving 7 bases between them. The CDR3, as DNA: TGTGCCATCAGTGAGTCCGGGGGTACTGAAGCTTTCTTT. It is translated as CAISESGGTEAFF.

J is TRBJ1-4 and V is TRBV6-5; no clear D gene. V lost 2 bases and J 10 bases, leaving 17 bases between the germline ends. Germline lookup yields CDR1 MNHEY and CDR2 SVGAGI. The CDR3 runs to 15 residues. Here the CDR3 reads CASSYLSDGEVKLFF. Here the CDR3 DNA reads TGTGCCAGCAGTTACCTCAGTGATGGGGAGGTAAAACTGTTTTTT.

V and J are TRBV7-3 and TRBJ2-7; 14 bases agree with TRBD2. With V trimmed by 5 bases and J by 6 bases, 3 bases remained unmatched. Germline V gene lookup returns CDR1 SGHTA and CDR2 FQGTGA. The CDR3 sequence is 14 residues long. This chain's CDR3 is CASSPGLAGVEQYF. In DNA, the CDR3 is TGTGCCAGCAGCCCGGGACTAGCGGGGGTCGAGCAGTACTTC.

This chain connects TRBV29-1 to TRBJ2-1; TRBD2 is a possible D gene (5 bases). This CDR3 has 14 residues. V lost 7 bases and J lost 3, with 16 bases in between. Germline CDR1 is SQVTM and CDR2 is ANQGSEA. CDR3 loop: CSANRPGGYNEQFF. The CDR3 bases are TGCAGCGCCAACAGACCCGGAGGCTACAATGAGCAGTTCTTC.

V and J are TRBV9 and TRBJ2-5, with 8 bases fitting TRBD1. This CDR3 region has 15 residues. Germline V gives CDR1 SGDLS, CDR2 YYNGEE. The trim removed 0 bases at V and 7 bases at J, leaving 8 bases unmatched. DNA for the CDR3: TGTGCCAGCAGCGTAGAGGGACAGGTGTCAGGGACCCAGTACTTC. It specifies CASSVEGQVSGTQYF.

In nucleotides, the CDR3 is TGTGCCAGCAGCTTAGTCGGCAGGGAAACTAACACCGGGGAGCTGTTTTTT. Its translation: CASSLVGRETNTGELFF. The chain has TRBV7-9 and TRBJ2-2; TRBD1 is a possible D gene (5 bases). Germline V gene sequence: CDR1 SEHNR, CDR2 FQNEAQ (reference sequence). The CDR3 loop spans 17 amino acids. The V end was cut by 1 base, the J end by 2 bases, with 14 bases between.

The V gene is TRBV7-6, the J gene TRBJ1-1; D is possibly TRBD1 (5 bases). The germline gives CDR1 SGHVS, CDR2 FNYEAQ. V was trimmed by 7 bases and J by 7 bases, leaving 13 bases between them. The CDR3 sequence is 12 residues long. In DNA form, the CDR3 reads TGTGCCAGCACGAGAAGGGGAGGTGAAGCTTTCTTT. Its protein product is CASTRRGGEAFF.

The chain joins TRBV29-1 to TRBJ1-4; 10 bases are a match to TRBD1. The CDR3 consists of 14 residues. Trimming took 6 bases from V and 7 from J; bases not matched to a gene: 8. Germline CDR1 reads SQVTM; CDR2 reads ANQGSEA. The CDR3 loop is CSVGIRDRGEKLFF. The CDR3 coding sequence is TGCAGCGTAGGGATCCGGGACAGGGGTGAAAAACTGTTTTTT.

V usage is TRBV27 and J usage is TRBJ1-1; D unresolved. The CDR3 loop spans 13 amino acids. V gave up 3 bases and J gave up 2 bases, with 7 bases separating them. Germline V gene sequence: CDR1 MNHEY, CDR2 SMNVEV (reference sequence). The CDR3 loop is CASSFVANTEAFF. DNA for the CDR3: TGTGCCAGCAGTTTCGTAGCCAACACTGAAGCTTTCTTT.

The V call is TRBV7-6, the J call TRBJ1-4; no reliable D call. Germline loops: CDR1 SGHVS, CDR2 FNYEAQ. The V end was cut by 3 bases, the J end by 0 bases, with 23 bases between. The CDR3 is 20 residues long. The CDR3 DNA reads TGTGCCAGCAGCTTGTTCCGCTTAGTTACCCCTCTTGCAACTAATGAAAAACTGTTTTTT. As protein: CASSLFRLVTPLATNEKLFF.

The DNA of the CDR3 is TGCGCCAGCAGCCAAGATTCAGCGGGGGATACGCAGTATTTT. Protein: CASSQDSAGDTQYF. The chain employs TRBV4-1 and TRBJ2-3, with TRBD2 identical over 7 bases. Germline lookup yields CDR1 MGHRA and CDR2 YSYEKL. V lost 0 bases and J lost 6; bases outside the gene matches: 3. The CDR3 covers 14 residues.